The next 21 T cell receptor beta chains were all read from a single sample in a study of blood T cell repertoires in COVID-19. Here immunoSEQ multiplex PCR was the method, and the copy in TCRdb shows in-frame clones only, minus some. Counted here are nearly 95,000 clones, over 65% occurring once; the ten biggest clones make up 3% to 4.5%. What was sequenced was peripheral blood. These receptors were taken from a man aged 65-85 years with COVID-19, enrolled during active disease.

The chain links TRBV29-1 to TRBJ1-1; 9 bases align to TRBD1. V gave up 7 bases and J gave up 4 bases; unmatched junction bases: 4. The CDR3 contains 12 residues. Germline CDR1 is SQVTM and CDR2 is ANQGSEA. CDR3 amino acids: CSAWTGATEAFF. The CDR3 DNA sequence: TGCAGCGCGTGGACAGGGGCCACTGAAGCTTTCTTT.

The rearrangement uses TRBV10-3 and TRBJ2-7, with TRBD2 matching over 9 bases. J lost 2 bases, V lost 3 bases, and 8 bases had no gene match. The germline V gene has CDR1 ENHRY and CDR2 SYGVKD. This CDR3 has 16 residues. CDR3 sequence reads: CAISDPAGGVTYEQYF. In DNA form, the CDR3 reads TGTGCCATCAGTGATCCAGCGGGAGGAGTTACCTACGAGCAGTACTTC.

The chain uses TRBV30 and TRBJ2-7; TRBD1 might be the D (7 bases). CDR3 length equals 14 residues. CDR1 is GTSNPN, CDR2 SVGIG, per germline (reference sequence). The V and J ends lost 1 base and 2 bases respectively, with 12 bases between them. CDR3 nucleotides: TGTGCCTGGAGTGGGACAGGAGGGGCCTACGAGCAGTACTTC. Protein: CAWSGTGGAYEQYF.

The chain combines TRBV13 with TRBJ2-1; D is perhaps TRBD1 (5 bases). CDR1 is PRHDT and CDR2 is FYEKMQ in the germline V gene (reference sequence). The CDR3 has 12 amino acids. V was clipped by 1 base and J by 13 bases, with 11 bases between them. The CDR3 region is CASSLEAGYQFF. The CDR3 bases are TGTGCCAGCAGCTTAGAGGCAGGGTATCAGTTCTTC. The entire variable domain, with the rest obtained from reference TRBV13 and TRBJ2-1, is as follows: AAGVIQSPRHLIKEKRETATLKCYPIPRHDTVYWYQQGPGQDPQFLISFYEKMQSDKGSIPDRFSAQQFSDYHSELNMSSLELGDSALYFCASSLEAGYQFFGPGTRLTVL.

J is TRBJ2-1 and V is TRBV28, with D possibly being TRBD2 (7 bases). The CDR3 runs to 15 residues. Germline CDR1 MDHEN, CDR2 SYDVKM. Trimming took 2 bases from V and 5 from J, leaving 13 bases between them. The CDR3 sequence is CASSLGRGADNEQFF. The CDR3 DNA sequence: TGTGCCAGCAGTTTAGGGAGGGGGGCTGACAATGAGCAGTTCTTC.

The chain has TRBV19 and TRBJ2-4, with no clear D. Germline V lookup: CDR1 LNHDA, CDR2 SQIVND (reference sequence). Trimming removed 1 base from V and 9 bases from J, with 10 bases in between. The CDR3 sequence is 13 residues long. The CDR3 spells CASSIAPRLIQYF. DNA for the CDR3: TGTGCCAGTAGTATAGCCCCGCGTCTCATTCAGTACTTC.

Only one count was recorded for this clone. This CDR3 is CASSPTVTNYEQYF. CDR3 coding DNA: TGTGCCAGCAGCCCCACGGTGACTAACTACGAGCAGTACTTC. V usage is TRBV7-3 and J usage is TRBJ2-7; D is possibly TRBD2 (5 bases). CDR3 length: 14 amino acids. The germline V gene has CDR1 SGHTA and CDR2 FQGTGA. V was shortened by 5 bases and J by 3 bases, with 14 bases between the two germline ends.

The gene calls are TRBV9 and TRBJ2-1; 11 bases are shared with TRBD2. V trimming: 3 bases; J trimming: 2 bases; junction bases outside the gene matches: 4. CDR1 SGDLS and CDR2 YYNGEE come from the germline V gene. This CDR3 region has 16 residues. The CDR3 loop is CASSGGLAGTYNEQFF. CDR3 coding DNA: TGTGCCAGCAGCGGTGGACTAGCGGGTACCTACAATGAGCAGTTCTTC.

The chain joins TRBV28 to TRBJ2-5; 13 positions match TRBD2. Looked up from germline, CDR1 is MDHEN and CDR2 is SYDVKM. V trimming: 4 bases; J trimming: 7 bases; junction bases outside the gene matches: 12. CDR3 length: 17 amino acids. CDR3 in amino acids: CASSSTSGRSPSWTQYF. As DNA, the CDR3 is TGTGCCAGCAGTTCGACTAGCGGGAGGTCCCCCAGCTGGACCCAGTACTTC. Looking up the rest from reference TRBV28 and TRBJ2-5 gives the full variable domain: DVKVTQSSRYLVKRTGEKVFLECVQDMDHENMFWYRQDPGLGLRLIYFSYDVKMKEKGDIPEGYSVSREKKERFSLILESASTNQTSMYLCASSSTSGRSPSWTQYFGPGTRLLVL.

J is TRBJ2-7 and V is TRBV3-1 (or the pseudogene TRBV3-2); no clear D. V shed 1 base and J shed 6 bases, with 4 bases lying between them. The CDR3 totals 11 residues. Germline CDR1 and CDR2: LGHDT and YNNKEL (reference sequence). CDR3 residues: CASSQVGEQYF. The CDR3 DNA sequence: TGTGCCAGCAGCCAAGTCGGCGAGCAGTACTTC.

The rearrangement joins TRBV9 to TRBJ2-1; a possible D gene is TRBD2 (5 bases). The germline V gene has CDR1 SGDLS and CDR2 YYNGEE. Trimming left V 4 bases short and J 8 bases short, with 10 bases between. The CDR3 is 12 amino acids. The CDR3: CASSPVGDEQFF. As DNA, the CDR3 is TGTGCCAGCAGCCCCGTGGGAGATGAGCAGTTCTTC.

This chain links TRBV24-1 with TRBJ2-7; D is perhaps TRBD1 (7 bases). This CDR3 has 14 residues. Germline CDR1 and CDR2: KGHDR and SFDVKD. V was clipped by 9 bases and J by 6 bases, with 20 bases between them. The CDR3 reads CATQNGQGGREQYF. The CDR3 DNA is TGTGCCACCCAGAACGGGCAGGGGGGTCGCGAGCAGTACTTC.

The genes are TRBV7-2 and TRBJ2-7; TRBD2 matches 8 bases. Germline V lookup: CDR1 SGHTA, CDR2 FQGNSA. V shed 5 bases and J 2 bases; nucleotides not matched to a gene: 8. The CDR3 covers 15 residues. The CDR3 protein is CASSARLANTYEQYF. CDR3 DNA sequence: TGTGCCAGCAGCGCCCGACTAGCGAATACCTACGAGCAGTACTTC.

This sequence joins TRBV10-3 and TRBJ2-3; 11 bases agree with TRBD2. The junction had 5 bases not matched to a gene; V was cut back by 6 bases and J by 0 bases. CDR3 size: 16 residues. Germline lookup yields CDR1 ENHRY and CDR2 SYGVKD. In nucleotides, the CDR3 is TGTGCCATCAGGGTTAGCGGGAGGGATAGCACAGATACGCAGTATTTT. It specifies CAIRVSGRDSTDTQYF.

This clone was observed a few times. V gene TRBV4-2 combines with J gene TRBJ1-2; TRBD1 matches 9 bases. The germline V gene encodes CDR1 LGHNA and CDR2 YNFKEQ. This CDR3 contains 14 residues. V trimming: 4 bases; J trimming: 2 bases; junction bases outside the gene matches: 2. The CDR3 reads CASSPGTGNYGYTF. For the CDR3, the DNA is TGTGCCAGCAGCCCCGGGACAGGGAACTATGGCTACACCTTC.

V and J are TRBV19 and TRBJ2-3; the match to TRBD1 covers 8 bases. The CDR3 is 17 residues long. J gave up 5 bases and V 2 bases, and 12 bases lay outside the gene matches. Per the germline V gene, CDR1 is LNHDA and CDR2 is SQIVND (reference sequence). As DNA, the CDR3 is TGTGCCAGTAGTATAATCGCTTCGGCAGGGGGCATAGATACGCAGTATTTT. Translation: CASSIIASAGGIDTQYF.

The chain recombines TRBV30 with TRBJ1-2, with 7 positions matching TRBD1. Losses at the gene ends were 1 base for V and 9 bases for J; bases not matched to a gene: 11. This CDR3 is 14 amino acids long. Germline-derived CDR1 and CDR2 are GTSNPN and SVGIG (reference sequence). The CDR3 bases are TGTGCCTGGAGTGCGAAAACAGGGGCTATACGCTACACCTTC. Translating gives CAWSAKTGAIRYTF.

The chain has TRBV7-8 and TRBJ2-7; 7 nucleotides agree with TRBD2. V trimming: 5 bases; J trimming: 6 bases; junction bases outside the gene matches: 16. The CDR3 has 16 residues. Per the germline V gene, CDR1 is SGHVS and CDR2 is FQNEAQ. CDR3 in DNA: TGTGCCAGCAGCCGAGGCATGGGACTAACCCTCATCGAGCAGTACTTC. This codes for CASSRGMGLTLIEQYF.

This chain connects TRBV4-1 to TRBJ2-7, with D possibly matching TRBD2 (5 bases). There are 15 residues in the CDR3. Trimming left V 2 bases short and J 7 bases short, with 18 bases between. Germline V gives CDR1 MGHRA, CDR2 YSYEKL. CDR3 DNA sequence: TGCGCCAGCAGCCAACCAGAAGGTCTACGGGGAGAGCAGTACTTC. It yields the protein CASSQPEGLRGEQYF.

The genes are TRBV18 and TRBJ1-6, with 7 bases that match TRBD1. V lost 3 bases to trimming and J lost 7 bases; unmatched junction nucleotides: 6. This CDR3 is 15 amino acids long. From germline, CDR1 is KGHSH and CDR2 LQKENI. The CDR3 here is CASSPNRGANSPLHF. The CDR3 DNA follows: TGTGCCAGCTCACCGAACAGGGGCGCCAATTCACCCCTCCACTTT.

V is TRBV27 and J is TRBJ2-7; D perhaps matches TRBD1 (6 bases). V lost 3 bases to trimming and J lost 1 base, with 10 bases between them. The germline V gene encodes CDR1 MNHEY and CDR2 SMNVEV (reference sequence). The CDR3 consists of 14 residues. CDR3 nucleotide sequence: TGTGCCAGCAGTTTTGGGCAGGGGTCCTACGAGCAGTACTTC. It codes for CASSFGQGSYEQYF.